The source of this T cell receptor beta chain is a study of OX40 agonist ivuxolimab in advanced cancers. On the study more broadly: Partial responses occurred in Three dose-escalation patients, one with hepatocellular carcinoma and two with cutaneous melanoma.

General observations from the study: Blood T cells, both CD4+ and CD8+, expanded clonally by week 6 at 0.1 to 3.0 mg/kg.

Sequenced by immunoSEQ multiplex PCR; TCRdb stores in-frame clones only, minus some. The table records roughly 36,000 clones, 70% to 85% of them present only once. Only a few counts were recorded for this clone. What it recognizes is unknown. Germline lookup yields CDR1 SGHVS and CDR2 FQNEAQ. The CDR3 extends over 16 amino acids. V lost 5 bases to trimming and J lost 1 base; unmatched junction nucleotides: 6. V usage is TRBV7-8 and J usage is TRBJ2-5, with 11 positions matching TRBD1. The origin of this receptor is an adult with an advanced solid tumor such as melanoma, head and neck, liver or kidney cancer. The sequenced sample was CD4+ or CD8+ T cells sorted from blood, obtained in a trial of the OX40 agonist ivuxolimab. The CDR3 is CASSPGGTGGQETQYF. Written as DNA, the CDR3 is TGTGCCAGCAGCCCAGGCGGGACAGGGGGCCAAGAGACCCAGTACTTC.